This T cell receptor (beta chain) was retrieved from a study of response to subunit inactivated influenza vaccine. From the RT-PCR reads, TCRdb called clonotypes with MiXCR, one entry per CDR3 protein. The sample has approximately 250,000 distinct CDR3 sequences; roughly an eighth are singletons. After removal of 4 bases from V and 2 bases from J, the junction contained 7 bases not matched to a gene. Germline loops: CDR1 SGDLS, CDR2 YYNGEE. The CDR3 covers 16 residues. The sample holds many counts of this clonotype. As yet, its antigen is unknown. Study-level findings and limits: With each seasonal influenza vaccination, the authors suggested, few new T cells are recruited.

This TCR was recovered from a man aged 45-65 years who received an inactivated influenza vaccine. The chain uses TRBV9 and TRBJ2-1; 9 bases align to TRBD2. The sequenced sample was non-naive T cells sorted from PBMCs, obtained roughly 2 weeks before vaccination. CDR3 in amino acids: CASSPYSGSTYNEQFF. CDR3 bases: TGTGCCAGCAGCCCATATAGCGGGAGCACCTACAATGAGCAGTTCTTC.